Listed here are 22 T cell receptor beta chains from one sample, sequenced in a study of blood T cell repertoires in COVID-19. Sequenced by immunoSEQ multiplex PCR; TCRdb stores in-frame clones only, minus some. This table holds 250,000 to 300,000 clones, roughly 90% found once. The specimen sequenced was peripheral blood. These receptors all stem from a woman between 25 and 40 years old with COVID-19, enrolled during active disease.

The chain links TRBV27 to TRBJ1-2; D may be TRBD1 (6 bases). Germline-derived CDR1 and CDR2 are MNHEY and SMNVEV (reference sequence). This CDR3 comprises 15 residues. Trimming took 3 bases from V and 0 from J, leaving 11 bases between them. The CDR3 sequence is CASSFLGATNYGYTF. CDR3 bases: TGTGCCAGCAGTTTTTTGGGGGCTACTAACTATGGCTACACCTTC.

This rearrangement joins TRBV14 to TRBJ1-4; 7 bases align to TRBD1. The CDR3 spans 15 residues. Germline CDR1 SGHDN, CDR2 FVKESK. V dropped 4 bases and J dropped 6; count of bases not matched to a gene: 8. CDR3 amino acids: CASSLTTGRDEKLFF. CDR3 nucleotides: TGTGCCAGCAGCCTGACGACAGGGCGAGATGAAAAACTGTTTTTT. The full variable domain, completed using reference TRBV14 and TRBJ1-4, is EAGVTQFPSHSVIEKGQTVTLRCDPISGHDNLYWYRRVMGKEIKFLLHFVKESKQDESGMPNNRFLAERTGGTYSTLKVQPAELEDSGVYFCASSLTTGRDEKLFFGSGTQLSVL.

CDR3 in amino acids: CASSLELAGADDTQYF. The CDR3 DNA reads as TGTGCCAGCAGCTTAGAATTAGCGGGAGCGGACGATACGCAGTATTTT. The V gene is TRBV11-2, the J gene TRBJ2-3; TRBD2 aligns across 9 bases. V lost 0 bases and J lost 6; bases outside the gene matches: 7. The CDR3 has 16 amino acids. From germline, CDR1 is SGHAT and CDR2 FQNNGV.

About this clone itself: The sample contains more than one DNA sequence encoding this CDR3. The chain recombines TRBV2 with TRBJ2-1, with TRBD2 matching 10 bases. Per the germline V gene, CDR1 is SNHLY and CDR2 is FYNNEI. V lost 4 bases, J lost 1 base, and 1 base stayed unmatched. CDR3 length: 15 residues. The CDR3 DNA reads TGTGCCAGCAGTGCTAGCGGGAGTTCCTACAATGAGCAGTTCTTC. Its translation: CASSASGSSYNEQFF.

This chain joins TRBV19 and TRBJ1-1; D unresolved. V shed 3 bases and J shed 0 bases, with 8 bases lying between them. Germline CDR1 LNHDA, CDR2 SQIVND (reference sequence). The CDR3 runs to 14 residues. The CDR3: CASSMVLMNTEAFF. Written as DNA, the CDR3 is TGTGCCAGTAGTATGGTACTTATGAACACTGAAGCTTTCTTT.

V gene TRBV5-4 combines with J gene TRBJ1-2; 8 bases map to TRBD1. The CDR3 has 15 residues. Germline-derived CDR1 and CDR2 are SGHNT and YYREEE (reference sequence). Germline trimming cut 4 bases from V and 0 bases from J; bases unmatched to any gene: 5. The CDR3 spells CASSLRTGTNYGYTF. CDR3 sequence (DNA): TGTGCCAGCAGCCTACGGACAGGGACTAACTATGGCTACACCTTC.

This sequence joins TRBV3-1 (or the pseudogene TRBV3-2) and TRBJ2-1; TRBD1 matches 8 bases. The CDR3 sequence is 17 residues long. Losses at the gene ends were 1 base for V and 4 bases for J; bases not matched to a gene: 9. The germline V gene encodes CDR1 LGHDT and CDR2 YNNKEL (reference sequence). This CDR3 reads CASSQGTGGSFYNEQFF. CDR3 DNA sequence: TGTGCCAGCAGCCAAGGTACAGGGGGGAGTTTTTACAATGAGCAGTTCTTC.

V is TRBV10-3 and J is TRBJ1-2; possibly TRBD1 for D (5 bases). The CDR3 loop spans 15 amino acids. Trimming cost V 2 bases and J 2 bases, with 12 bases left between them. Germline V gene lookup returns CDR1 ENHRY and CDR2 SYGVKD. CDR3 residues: CAISEGQTANYGYTF. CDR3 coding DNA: TGTGCCATCAGTGAGGGCCAGACAGCCAACTATGGCTACACCTTC.

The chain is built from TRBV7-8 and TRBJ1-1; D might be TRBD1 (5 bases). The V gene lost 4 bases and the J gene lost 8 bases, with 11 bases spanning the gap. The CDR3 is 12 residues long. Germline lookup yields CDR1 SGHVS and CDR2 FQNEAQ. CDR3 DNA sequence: TGTGCCAGCAGCTCTCCCGGGGGGGAAGCTTTCTTT. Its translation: CASSSPGGEAFF.

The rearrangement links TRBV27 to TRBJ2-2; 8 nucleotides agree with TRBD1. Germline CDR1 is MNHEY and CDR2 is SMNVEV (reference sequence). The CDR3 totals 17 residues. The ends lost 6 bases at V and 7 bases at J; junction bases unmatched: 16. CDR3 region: CASSLRTGGSRGGELFF. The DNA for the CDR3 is TGTGCCAGCAGCCTAAGAACAGGGGGTTCGAGAGGCGGGGAGCTGTTTTTT.

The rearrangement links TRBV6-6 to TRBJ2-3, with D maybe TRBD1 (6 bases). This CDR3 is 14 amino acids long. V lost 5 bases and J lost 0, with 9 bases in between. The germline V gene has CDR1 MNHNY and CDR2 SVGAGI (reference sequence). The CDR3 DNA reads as TGTGCCAGCAGTACCGGGACAAGCACAGATACGCAGTATTTT. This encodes CASSTGTSTDTQYF.

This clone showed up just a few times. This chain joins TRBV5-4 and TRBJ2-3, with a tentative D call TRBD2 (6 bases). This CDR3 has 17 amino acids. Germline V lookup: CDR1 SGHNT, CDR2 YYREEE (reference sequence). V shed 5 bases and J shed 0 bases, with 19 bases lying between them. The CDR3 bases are TGTGCCAGCAGTCAATCCTTAGCGGTTTCTAGCACAGATACGCAGTATTTT. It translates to CASSQSLAVSSTDTQYF.

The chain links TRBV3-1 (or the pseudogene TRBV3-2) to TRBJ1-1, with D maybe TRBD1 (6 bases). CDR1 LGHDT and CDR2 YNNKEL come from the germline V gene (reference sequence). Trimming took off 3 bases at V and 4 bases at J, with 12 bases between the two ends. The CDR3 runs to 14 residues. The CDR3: CASSHIGGGTEAFF. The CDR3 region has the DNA TGTGCCAGCAGCCACATAGGGGGGGGCACTGAAGCTTTCTTT.

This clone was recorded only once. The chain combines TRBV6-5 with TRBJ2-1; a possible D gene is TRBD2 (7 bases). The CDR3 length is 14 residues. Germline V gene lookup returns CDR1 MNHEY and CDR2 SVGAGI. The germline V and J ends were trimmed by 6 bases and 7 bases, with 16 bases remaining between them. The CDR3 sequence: CASSRDYGQNEQFF. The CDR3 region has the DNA TGTGCCAGCAGCCGGGACTACGGACAGAATGAGCAGTTCTTC.

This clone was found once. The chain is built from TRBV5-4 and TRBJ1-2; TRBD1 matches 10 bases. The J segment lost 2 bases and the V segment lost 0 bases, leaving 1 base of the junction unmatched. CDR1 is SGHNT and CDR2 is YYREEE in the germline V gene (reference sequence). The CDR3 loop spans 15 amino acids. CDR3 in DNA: TGTGCCAGCAGCTTGGGGACAGGGGGGAACTATGGCTACACCTTC. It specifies CASSLGTGGNYGYTF. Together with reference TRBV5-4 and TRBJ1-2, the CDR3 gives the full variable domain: ETGVTQSPTHLIKTRGQQVTLRCSSQSGHNTVSWYQQALGQGPQFIFQYYREEENGRGNFPPRFSGLQFPNYSSELNVNALELDDSALYLCASSLGTGGNYGYTFGSGTRLTVV.

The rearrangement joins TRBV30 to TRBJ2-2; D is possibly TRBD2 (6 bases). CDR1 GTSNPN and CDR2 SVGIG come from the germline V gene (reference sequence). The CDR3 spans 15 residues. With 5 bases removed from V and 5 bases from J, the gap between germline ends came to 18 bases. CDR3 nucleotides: TGTGCCTGGTCTCGGGAGCCCTCGTCGACCGGGGAGCTGTTTTTT. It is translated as CAWSREPSSTGELFF.

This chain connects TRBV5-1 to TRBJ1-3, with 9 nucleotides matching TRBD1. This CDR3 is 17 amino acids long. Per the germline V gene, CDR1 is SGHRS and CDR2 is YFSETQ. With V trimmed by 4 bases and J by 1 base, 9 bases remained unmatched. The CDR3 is CASSLSGTGPSGNTIYF. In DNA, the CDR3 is TGCGCCAGCAGCCTCTCCGGGACAGGGCCTTCTGGAAACACCATATATTTT.

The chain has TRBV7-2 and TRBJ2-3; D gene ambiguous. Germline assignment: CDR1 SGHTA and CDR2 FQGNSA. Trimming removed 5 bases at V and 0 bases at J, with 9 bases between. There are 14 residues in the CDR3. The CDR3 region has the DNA TGTGCCAGCAGCCTCCGAGGCAGCACAGATACGCAGTATTTT. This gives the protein CASSLRGSTDTQYF.

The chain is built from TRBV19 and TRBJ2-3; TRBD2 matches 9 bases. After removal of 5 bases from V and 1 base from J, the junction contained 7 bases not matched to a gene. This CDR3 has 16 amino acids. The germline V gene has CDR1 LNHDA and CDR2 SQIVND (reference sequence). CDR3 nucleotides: TGTGCCAGTAGTGACCCACGACTAGCGGGCACAGATACGCAGTATTTT. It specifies CASSDPRLAGTDTQYF.

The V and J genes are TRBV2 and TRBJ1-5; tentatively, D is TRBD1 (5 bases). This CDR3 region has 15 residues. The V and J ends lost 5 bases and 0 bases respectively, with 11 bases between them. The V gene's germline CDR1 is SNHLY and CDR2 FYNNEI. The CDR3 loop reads CASSSDTYSNQPQHF. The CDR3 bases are TGTGCCAGCAGTTCGGACACCTATAGCAATCAGCCCCAGCATTTT. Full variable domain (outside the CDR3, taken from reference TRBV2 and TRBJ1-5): EPEVTQTPSHQVTQMGQEVILRCVPISNHLYFYWYRQILGQKVEFLVSFYNNEISEKSEIFDDQFSVERPDGSNFTLKIRSTKLEDSAMYFCASSSDTYSNQPQHFGDGTRLSIL.

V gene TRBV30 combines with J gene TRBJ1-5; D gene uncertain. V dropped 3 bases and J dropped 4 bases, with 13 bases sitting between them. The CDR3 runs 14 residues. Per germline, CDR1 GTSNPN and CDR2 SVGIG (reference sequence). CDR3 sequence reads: CAWRVGRLNQPQHF. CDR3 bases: TGTGCCTGGAGAGTAGGGAGGCTTAATCAGCCCCAGCATTTT.

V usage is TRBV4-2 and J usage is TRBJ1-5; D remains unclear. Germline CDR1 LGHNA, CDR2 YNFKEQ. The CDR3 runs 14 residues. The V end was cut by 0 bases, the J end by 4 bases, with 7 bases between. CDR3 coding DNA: TGTGCCAGCAGCCAAGATGCGGGTAATCAGCCCCAGCATTTT. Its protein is CASSQDAGNQPQHF.